The source of this TCR beta chain is a study of CD8+ T cells in alopecia areata. Study conclusions and caveats: Compared with normal scalp, lesional scalp had higher clonality and more expanded CD8+ clones.

cDNA reverse transcribed from extracted RNA served as the sequencing template. Profiled with immunoSEQ multiplex PCR; TCRdb holds only in-frame clones, not every one. The sample has around 30,000 clones, over 60% seen once; the top ten hold 15% to 20%. On this clone itself: Antigen specificity is unknown.

Punch biopsies of lesional scalp, plus peripheral blood, were taken from alopecia areata patients. Cell sorting on a FACSAria was used to separate CD4+ and CD8+ T cells from the PBMCs. Germline V lookup: CDR1 SNHLY, CDR2 FYNNEI. This CDR3 region has 15 residues. With V trimmed by 6 bases and J by 4 bases, 6 bases remained unmatched. The source is a human donor with alopecia areata. This chain connects TRBV2 to TRBJ2-1; TRBD1 aligns across 10 bases. The specimen sequenced was NKG2D-low CD8+ T cells sorted from blood. This CDR3 is CASSHDRGLYNEQFF. CDR3 nucleotides: TGTGCCAGCAGCCACGACAGGGGGCTTTACAATGAGCAGTTCTTC. The full variable domain, completed using reference TRBV2 and TRBJ2-1, is EPEVTQTPSHQVTQMGQEVILRCVPISNHLYFYWYRQILGQKVEFLVSFYNNEISEKSEIFDDQFSVERPDGSNFTLKIRSTKLEDSAMYFCASSHDRGLYNEQFFGPGTRLTVL.